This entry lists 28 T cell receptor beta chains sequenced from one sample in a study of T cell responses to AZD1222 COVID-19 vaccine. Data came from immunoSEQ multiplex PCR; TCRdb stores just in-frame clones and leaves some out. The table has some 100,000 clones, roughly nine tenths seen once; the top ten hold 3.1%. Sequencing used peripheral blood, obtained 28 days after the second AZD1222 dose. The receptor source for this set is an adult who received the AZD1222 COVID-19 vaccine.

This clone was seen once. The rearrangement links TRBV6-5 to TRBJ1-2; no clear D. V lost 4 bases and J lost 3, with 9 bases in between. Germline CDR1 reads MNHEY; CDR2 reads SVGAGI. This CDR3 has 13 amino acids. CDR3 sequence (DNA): TGTGCCAGCAGTTCCCCAGTGGACTATGGCTACACCTTC. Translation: CASSSPVDYGYTF.

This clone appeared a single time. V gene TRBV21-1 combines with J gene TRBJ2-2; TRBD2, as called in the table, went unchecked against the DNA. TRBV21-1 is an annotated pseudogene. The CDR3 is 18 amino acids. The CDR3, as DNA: TGTGCCAGCAGCAAAGTATATACGGAGGAAACGAACACCGGGGAGCTGTTTTTT. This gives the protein CASSKVYTEETNTGELFF.

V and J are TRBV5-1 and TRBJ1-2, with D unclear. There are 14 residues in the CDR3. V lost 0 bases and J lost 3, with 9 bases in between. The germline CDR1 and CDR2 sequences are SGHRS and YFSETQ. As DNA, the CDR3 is TGCGCCAGCAGCTTGGACCCGGCGGACTATGGCTACACCTTC. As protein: CASSLDPADYGYTF.

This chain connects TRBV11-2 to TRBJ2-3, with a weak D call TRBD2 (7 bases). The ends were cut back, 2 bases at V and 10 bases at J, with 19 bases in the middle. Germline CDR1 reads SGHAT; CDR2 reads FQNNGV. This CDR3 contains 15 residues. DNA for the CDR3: TGTGCCAGCAGCTTACGGGGGGCCCCACCAGGGGCGCAGTATTTT. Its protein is CASSLRGAPPGAQYF.

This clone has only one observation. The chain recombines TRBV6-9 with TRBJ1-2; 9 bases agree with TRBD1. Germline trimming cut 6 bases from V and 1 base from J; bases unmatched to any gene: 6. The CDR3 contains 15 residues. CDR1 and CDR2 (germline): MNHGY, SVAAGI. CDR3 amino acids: CASSKTGGINYGYTF. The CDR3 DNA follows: TGTGCCAGCAGCAAGACAGGGGGTATTAACTATGGCTACACCTTC.

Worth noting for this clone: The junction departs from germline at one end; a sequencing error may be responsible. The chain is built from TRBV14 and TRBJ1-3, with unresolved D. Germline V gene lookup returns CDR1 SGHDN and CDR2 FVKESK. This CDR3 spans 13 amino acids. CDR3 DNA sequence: TGTGCCAGCAGCCAAGATCCACGGGGAATGGCTCTCTTT. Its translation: CASSQDPRGMALF.

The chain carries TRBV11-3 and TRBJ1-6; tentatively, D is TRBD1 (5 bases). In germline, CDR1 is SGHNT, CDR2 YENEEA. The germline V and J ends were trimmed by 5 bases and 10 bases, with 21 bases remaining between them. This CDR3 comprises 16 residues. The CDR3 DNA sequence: TGTGCCAGCAGCCCAAAGGATCAGGGATGGAGATCACCCCTCCACTTT. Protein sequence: CASSPKDQGWRSPLHF.

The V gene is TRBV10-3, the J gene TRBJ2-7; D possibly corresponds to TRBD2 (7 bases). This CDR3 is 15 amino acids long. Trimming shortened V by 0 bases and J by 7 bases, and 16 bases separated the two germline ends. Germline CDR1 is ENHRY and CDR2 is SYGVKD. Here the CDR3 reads CAISESIRGAREQYF. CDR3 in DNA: TGTGCCATCAGTGAGTCGATTCGGGGGGCTAGGGAGCAGTACTTC.

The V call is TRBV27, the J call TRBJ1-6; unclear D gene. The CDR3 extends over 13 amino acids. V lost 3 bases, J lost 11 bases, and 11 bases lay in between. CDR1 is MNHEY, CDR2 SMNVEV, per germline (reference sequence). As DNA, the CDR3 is TGTGCCAGCAGTTTGGGTGGGCCGACACCCCTCCACTTT. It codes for CASSLGGPTPLHF.

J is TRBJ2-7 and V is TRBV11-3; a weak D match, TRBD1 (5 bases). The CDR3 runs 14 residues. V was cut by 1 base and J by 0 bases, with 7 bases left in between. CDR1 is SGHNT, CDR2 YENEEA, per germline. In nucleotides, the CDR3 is TGTGCCAGCAGCTTAGGCAGGGCCTCCTACGAGCAGTACTTC. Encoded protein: CASSLGRASYEQYF.

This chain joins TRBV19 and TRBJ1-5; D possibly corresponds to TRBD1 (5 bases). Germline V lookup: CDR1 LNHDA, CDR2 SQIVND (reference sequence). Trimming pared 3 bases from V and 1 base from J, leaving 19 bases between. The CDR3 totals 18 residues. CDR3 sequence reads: CASSIGRVGRGSNQPQHF. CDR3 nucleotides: TGTGCCAGTAGTATTGGCAGGGTAGGGCGAGGGAGCAATCAGCCCCAGCATTTT.

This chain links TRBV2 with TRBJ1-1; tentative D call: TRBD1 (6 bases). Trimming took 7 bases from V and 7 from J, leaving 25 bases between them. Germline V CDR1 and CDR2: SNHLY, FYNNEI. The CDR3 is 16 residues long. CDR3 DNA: TGTGCCAGCAACATACAGGGCCACCTGGTTGGCGGTGAAGCTTTCTTT. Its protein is CASNIQGHLVGGEAFF.

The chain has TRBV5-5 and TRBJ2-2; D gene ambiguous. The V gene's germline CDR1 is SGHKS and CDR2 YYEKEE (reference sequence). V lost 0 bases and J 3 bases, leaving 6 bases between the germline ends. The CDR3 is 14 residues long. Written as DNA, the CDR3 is TGTGCCAGCAGCTTGGGGCCACACACCGGGGAGCTGTTTTTT. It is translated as CASSLGPHTGELFF.

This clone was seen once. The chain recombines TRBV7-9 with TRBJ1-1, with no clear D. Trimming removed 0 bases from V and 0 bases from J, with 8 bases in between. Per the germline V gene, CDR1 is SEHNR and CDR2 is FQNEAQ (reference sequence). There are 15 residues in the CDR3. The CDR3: CASSLAAGVNTEAFF. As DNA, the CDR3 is TGTGCCAGCAGCTTAGCGGCTGGGGTGAACACTGAAGCTTTCTTT.

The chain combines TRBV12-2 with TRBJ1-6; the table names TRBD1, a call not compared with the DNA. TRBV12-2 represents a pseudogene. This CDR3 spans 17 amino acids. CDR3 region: CASRLARPHRGCSPLHF. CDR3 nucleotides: TGTGCAAGTCGCTTAGCGAGACCCCACAGGGGTTGTTCACCCCTCCACTTT.

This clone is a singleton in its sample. CDR3 in amino acids: CASILRSPNYGYTF. In nucleotides, the CDR3 is TGTGCCAGCATCCTCCGCTCCCCTAACTATGGCTACACCTTC. The V gene is TRBV6-5, the J gene TRBJ1-2; D not certain. V was shortened by 7 bases and J by 0 bases, with 12 bases between the two germline ends. Germline V gives CDR1 MNHEY, CDR2 SVGAGI. This CDR3 region has 14 residues.

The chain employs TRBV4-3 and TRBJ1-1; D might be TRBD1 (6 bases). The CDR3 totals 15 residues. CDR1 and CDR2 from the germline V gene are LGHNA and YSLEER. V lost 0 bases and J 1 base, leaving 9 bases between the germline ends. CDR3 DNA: TGCGCCAGCAGCCAAGAACTCAGGGGGAACACTGAAGCTTTCTTT. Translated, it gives CASSQELRGNTEAFF.

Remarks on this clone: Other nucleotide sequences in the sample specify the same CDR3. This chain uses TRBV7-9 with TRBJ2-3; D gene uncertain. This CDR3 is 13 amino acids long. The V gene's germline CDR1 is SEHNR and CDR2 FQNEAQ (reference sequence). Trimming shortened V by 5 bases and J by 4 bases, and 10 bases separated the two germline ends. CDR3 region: CASSPRGPDTQYF. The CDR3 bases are TGTGCCAGCAGCCCCCGAGGCCCAGATACGCAGTATTTT. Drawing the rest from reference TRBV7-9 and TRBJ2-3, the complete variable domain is DTGVSQNPRHKITKRGQNVTFRCDPISEHNRLYWYRQTLGQGPEFLTYFQNEAQLEKSRLLSDRFSAERPKGSFSTLEIQRTEQGDSAMYLCASSPRGPDTQYFGPGTRLTVL.

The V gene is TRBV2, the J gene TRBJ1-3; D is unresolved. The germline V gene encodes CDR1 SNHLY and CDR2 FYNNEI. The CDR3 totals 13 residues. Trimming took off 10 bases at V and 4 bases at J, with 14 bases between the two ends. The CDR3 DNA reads TGTGCCACCTCCCAGCTGCAGGGAAACACCATATATTTT. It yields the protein CATSQLQGNTIYF.

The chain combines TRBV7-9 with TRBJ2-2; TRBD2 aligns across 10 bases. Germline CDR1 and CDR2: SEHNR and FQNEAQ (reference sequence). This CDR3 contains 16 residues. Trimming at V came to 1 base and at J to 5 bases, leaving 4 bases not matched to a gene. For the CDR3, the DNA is TGTGCCAGCAGCTTAGAGGAACTAGCGGGGACCGGGGAGCTGTTTTTT. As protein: CASSLEELAGTGELFF.

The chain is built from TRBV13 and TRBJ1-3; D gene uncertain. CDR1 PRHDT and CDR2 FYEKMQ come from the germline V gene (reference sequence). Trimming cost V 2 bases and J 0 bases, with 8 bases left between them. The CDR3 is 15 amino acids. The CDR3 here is CASSLRGSSGNTIYF. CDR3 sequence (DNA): TGTGCCAGCAGCTTACGGGGTTCCTCTGGAAACACCATATATTTT.

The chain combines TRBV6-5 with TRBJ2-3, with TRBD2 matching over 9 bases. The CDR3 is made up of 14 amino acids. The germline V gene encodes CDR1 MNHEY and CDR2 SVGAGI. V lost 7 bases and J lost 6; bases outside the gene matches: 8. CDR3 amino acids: CASTNLAGRDTQYF. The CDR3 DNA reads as TGTGCCAGCACTAATCTAGCGGGGAGGGATACGCAGTATTTT.

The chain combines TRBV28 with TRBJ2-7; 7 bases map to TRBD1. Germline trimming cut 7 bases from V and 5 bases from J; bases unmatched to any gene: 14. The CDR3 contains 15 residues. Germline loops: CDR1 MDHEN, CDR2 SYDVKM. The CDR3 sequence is CASTQHPTGQDEQYF. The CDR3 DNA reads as TGTGCCAGCACCCAACACCCGACAGGGCAGGACGAGCAGTACTTC.

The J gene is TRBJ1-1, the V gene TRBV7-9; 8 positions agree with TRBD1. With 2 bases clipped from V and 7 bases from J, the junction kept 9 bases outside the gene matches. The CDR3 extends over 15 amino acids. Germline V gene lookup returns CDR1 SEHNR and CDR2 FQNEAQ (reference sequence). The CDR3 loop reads CASSLTGGFNSEAFF. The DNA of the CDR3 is TGTGCCAGCAGCTTAACAGGGGGTTTTAATAGTGAAGCTTTCTTT.

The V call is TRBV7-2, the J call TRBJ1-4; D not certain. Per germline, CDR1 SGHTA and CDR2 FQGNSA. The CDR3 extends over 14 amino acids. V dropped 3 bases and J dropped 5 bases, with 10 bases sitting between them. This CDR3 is CASSFRAMNEKLFF. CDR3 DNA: TGTGCCAGCAGCTTCCGGGCCATGAATGAAAAACTGTTTTTT. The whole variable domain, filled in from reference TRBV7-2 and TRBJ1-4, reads GAGVSQSPSNKVTEKGKDVELRCDPISGHTALYWYRQSLGQGLEFLIYFQGNSAPDKSGLPSDRFSAERTGGSVSTLTIQRTQQEDSAVYLCASSFRAMNEKLFFGSGTQLSVL.

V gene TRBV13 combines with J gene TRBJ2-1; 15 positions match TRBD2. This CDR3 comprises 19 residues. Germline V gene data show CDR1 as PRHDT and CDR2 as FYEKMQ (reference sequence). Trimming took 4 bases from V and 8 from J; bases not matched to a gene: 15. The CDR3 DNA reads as TGTGCCAGCAGCTCCTCTGGACTAGCGGGGGGGCCTCGGGAGGATGAGCAGTTCTTC. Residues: CASSSSGLAGGPREDEQFF.

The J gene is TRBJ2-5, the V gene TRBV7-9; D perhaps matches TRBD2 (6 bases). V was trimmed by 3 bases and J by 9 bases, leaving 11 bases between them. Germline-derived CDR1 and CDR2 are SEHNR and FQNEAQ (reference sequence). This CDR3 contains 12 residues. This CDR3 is CASSFPSGSQYF. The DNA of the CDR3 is TGTGCCAGCAGCTTCCCCAGCGGGTCCCAGTACTTC.

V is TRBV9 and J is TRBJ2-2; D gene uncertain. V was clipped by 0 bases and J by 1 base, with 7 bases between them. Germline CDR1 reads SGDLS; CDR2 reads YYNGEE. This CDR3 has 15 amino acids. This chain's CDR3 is CASSVEYMNTGELFF. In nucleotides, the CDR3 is TGTGCCAGCAGCGTAGAGTACATGAACACCGGGGAGCTGTTTTTT.